This record looks at one T cell receptor beta chain sequence and its context. Which antigen it targets is not known. Base qualities are not recorded, but no much larger clone differs from it by a single base. CDR3 length: 16 amino acids, cysteine to phenylalanine. The only DNA kept is the CDR3, 48 bases in frame from the first base. Trimming leaves V shorter by 1 base and J shorter by 5 bases, with the junction holding 5 bases beyond the gene matches. The germline V gene gives CDR1 as LGHNT and CDR2 as FRNRAP. This sample is part of a study of blood T cell repertoires in COVID-19 (dated by TCRdb to 2019 to 2021). About the full investigation: Samples from collaborators originated in the United States, Italy and Spain and spanned both the acute and convalescent phases of COVID-19. The prospective study material was composed of cDNA or gDNA derived from T cells, B-cell-depleted T cells, or PBMCs. Deeply sampled blood TCRbeta repertoires from subjects exposed to, actively infected with, or recovered from COVID-19 were included in the dataset. The repertoires were made available in a free public database intended to serve as a resource for research on the immune response to SARS-CoV-2. Samples came from the ongoing ImmuneRACE study (first 160 participants) plus 1,254 subjects from 6 global collaborators. The sample metadata nearly always contained a de-identified subject ID, COVID-19 status, age in years and sex. HLA class I and class II types, where available, came from metadata supplied by the sample provider rather than from assay-based typing. Results the study describes overall, beyond this receptor: Clinical and demographic metadata were provided uncurated, with the amount varying by source and participant.

Participants in the prospective study were aged about 18 to 89 years, lived in under 30 United States geographic areas, and enrolled through a virtual design. In the prospective study, cohorts were assigned on the basis of participant-reported clinical history obtained from a screening survey and a study questionnaire. Recovered participants in ImmuneRACE Cohort 3 were defined as having two consecutive negative NP/OP PCR tests, clearance from a healthcare professional, or resolution of symptoms. In the prospective study, mobile phlebotomists collected whole blood, serum and a nasopharyngeal or oropharyngeal swab from each participant. Participants in the prospective study had the option to provide additional blood draws and questionnaires over a 2-month period. Blood samples from the prospective study were shipped frozen or at room temperature prior to DNA extraction. The immunoSEQ Assay, a bias-controlled multiplex PCR, was used to amplify TCRbeta CDR3 regions from genomic DNA. In the source study's methods: Nucleated cell counts per sample were estimated from amplification of reference gene primers within the assay. Sequence reads were collapsed and filtered to measure the absolute abundance of every unique TCRbeta CDR3 rearrangement. For each sample, productive Simpson clonality was calculated by taking the square root of Simpson's diversity index across productive rearrangements. This immuneACCESS table, as held by TCRdb, lists in-frame sequences with V and J called but not all clones. Of the missing ones, under half trace to an unresolved V gene in checked studies; the others have no known cause. V, J and clone size are taken as reported in that table, and D and trimming were inferred from the DNA itself. The sample data list roughly 330,000 clones, and 70% to 90% of these were observed just once. The top ten constitute 10% of the sample.

Sequences were obtained from PBMCs or T cells enriched from blood (not recorded which). The chain employs TRBV12-5 and TRBJ1-1; 12 junctional bases match TRBD1. The receptor's source is a woman aged 18-29 years who had recovered from COVID-19. The nucleotides read TGTGCTAGTGGTTTGGGAGGGGACAGGGGGCAAACTGAAGCTTTCTTT. This sequence encodes CASGLGGDRGQTEAFF.